The rows below give T cell receptor beta chains drawn from one sample of a study of cytomegalovirus exposure and HLA in healthy donors. The data were produced by immunoSEQ multiplex PCR, yet TCRdb's version contains in-frame clones alone and is incomplete. Among approximately 180,000 clones listed, about 72% were seen once. The sample taken for sequencing was PBMCs. All receptors come from a human donor in good health. The CDR3 runs from the conserved cysteine through the conserved F or W. The D gene is left open where the match is weak. Only part of the rows carry a size: once, few, many, or a class if the clone is expanded.

D gene	V gene	clone size	J gene	CDR3 DNA	CDR3 protein
TRBD1	TRBV29-1	-	TRBJ2-7	TGCAGCGCCCAGGGGGCTGCCACCTACGAGCAGTACTTC	CSAQGAATYEQYF
-	TRBV27	-	TRBJ2-7	TGTGCCAGCAGTCCGGACCACAGGGACACCTCCTACGAGCAGTACTTC	CASSPDHRDTSYEQYF
TRBD2	TRBV7-9	-	TRBJ2-3	TGTGCCAGCAGCGCATTGACTAGCGGGGGGCCAGATACGCAGTATTTT	CASSALTSGGPDTQYF
TRBD1	TRBV4-3	once	TRBJ2-1	TGCGCCAGCACTCAAACCGGGACAGGGTACAATGAGCAGTTCTTC	CASTQTGTGYNEQFF
TRBD1	TRBV19	few	TRBJ1-1	TGTGCCAGTAGTGGTGATCCCGGACAGGACGAAGCTTTCTTT	CASSGDPGQDEAFF
TRBD2	TRBV7-2	-	TRBJ2-3	TGTGCCAGCAGCTTAAGCGGGACTAGCGGGGGGGCGGCAGATACGCAGTATTTT	CASSLSGTSGGAADTQYF
TRBD1	TRBV7-9	-	TRBJ2-7	TGTGCCAGCAGCTCGGACAGGGGGGAAATAAAGGATTCCTACGAGCAGTACTTC	CASSSDRGEIKDSYEQYF
TRBD1	TRBV6-5	-	TRBJ2-1	TGTGCCAGCAGTAAAGGGACAGACTCCTACAATGAGCAGTTCTTC	CASSKGTDSYNEQFF
TRBD1	TRBV5-1	-	TRBJ2-1	TGCGCCAGCAGCTTGGGGGAGACAGGGAATGAGCAGTTCTTC	CASSLGETGNEQFF
TRBD1	TRBV5-1	-	TRBJ1-1	TGCGCCAGCAGCTCGGGACAGGGGAACACTGAAGCTTTCTTT	CASSSGQGNTEAFF
-	TRBV20-1	-	TRBJ2-5	TGCAGTGCTGGGCCCGCAGAGACCCAGTACTTC	CSAGPAETQYF
TRBD1	TRBV5-4	-	TRBJ2-6	TGTGCCAGCAGCTTTTCCGGGACAGGGGGGCAGGCCAACGTCCTGACTTTC	CASSFSGTGGQANVLTF
TRBD1	TRBV5-1	-	TRBJ2-5	TGCGCCAGCAGCCCTGGACAGGAGCAAGAGACCCAGTACTTC	CASSPGQEQETQYF
-	TRBV5-1	once	TRBJ2-2	TGCGCCAGCTATCAGGGGAACACCGGGGAGCTGTTTTTT	CASYQGNTGELFF
-	TRBV7-8	-	TRBJ1-5	TGTGCCAGCAGCTTCGGGAACAATCAGCCCCAGCATTTT	CASSFGNNQPQHF
-	TRBV21-1	-	TRBJ1-5	TGTGCCAGCAGCTGTGGCAGGGGGGTATATAGCAATCAGCCCCAGCATTTT	CASSCGRGVYSNQPQHF
-	TRBV15	-	TRBJ1-2	TGTGCCACCAGCAGAGACAGGGGCCCCGCAGCTAACTATGGCTACACCTTC	CATSRDRGPAANYGYTF
TRBD1	TRBV23-1	-	TRBJ2-7	TGCGCCAGCGGCCGGGACAGGAGCTCCTACGAGCAGTACTTC	CASGRDRSSYEQYF
TRBD1	TRBV7-2	-	TRBJ1-2	TGTGCCAGCACCCCGGGGTCAGGACAGGGGGCCGGCTACACCTTC	CASTPGSGQGAGYTF
-	TRBV20-1	-	TRBJ2-5	TGCAGTGCTCTCCAAGAGACCCAGTACTTC	CSALQETQYF
-	TRBV27	-	TRBJ1-1	TGTGCCAGCAGCGTACAGGGCGCGGACACTGAAGCTTTCTTT	CASSVQGADTEAFF
TRBD1	TRBV5-1	few	TRBJ1-1	TGCGCCAGCAGCCCCTGGACAGGGATGAACACTGAAGCTTTCTTT	CASSPWTGMNTEAFF
-	TRBV4-3	-	TRBJ1-3	TGCGCCAGCAGCCAAGATCGGGCCCAGGGAAGCTCTGGAAACACCATATATTTT	CASSQDRAQGSSGNTIYF
-	TRBV2	-	TRBJ1-5	TGTGCCAGCAGTGAAGCGGGGGGGGCTAATCAGCCCCAGCATTTT	CASSEAGGANQPQHF
-	TRBV7-6	-	TRBJ1-1	TGTGCCAGCAGGTACGGGACGGGGGAAGACACTGAAGCTTTCTTT	CASRYGTGEDTEAFF
TRBD2	TRBV7-8	-	TRBJ2-2	TGTGCCAGCAGCCGAATTGGCGGGACTAGCGGGAGGGGGGGGGAGCTGTTTTTT	CASSRIGGTSGRGGELFF
-	TRBV6-5	-	TRBJ1-4	TGTGCCAGCAGTTACGACAGGAACTATGAAAAACTGTTTTTT	CASSYDRNYEKLFF